The present entry profiles one TCR beta chain with its context. This sample was included in a study of blood T cell repertoires in COVID-19. Turning to the study itself: COVID-19 samples collected from the United States, Italy and Spain covered acute and convalescent phases. The cDNA or gDNA used as material had been derived from T cells, B-cell-depleted T cells, or PBMCs.

Authors' methods: Amplification with reference gene primers provided the estimates of nucleated cell counts. The repertoire was sequenced with immunoSEQ multiplex PCR; TCRdb's copy has only in-frame clones and lacks some. D and trimming come from the DNA, and the V and J calls and clone size come from that table. The data show approximately 410,000 clones, roughly 85% seen once. Germline V lookup: CDR1 SGHRS, CDR2 YFSETQ. The CDR3 totals 14 residues. Trimming at V came to 4 bases and at J to 2 bases, leaving 2 bases not matched to a gene. The sequencing sample was made of peripheral blood. This TCR was recovered from a woman aged 25 to 39 with active or convalescent COVID-19. This rearrangement joins TRBV5-1 to TRBJ2-7; 11 bases fit TRBD1. The CDR3 sequence is CASSEGQGAYEQYF. CDR3 DNA sequence: TGCGCCAGCAGCGAGGGACAGGGGGCCTACGAGCAGTACTTC.